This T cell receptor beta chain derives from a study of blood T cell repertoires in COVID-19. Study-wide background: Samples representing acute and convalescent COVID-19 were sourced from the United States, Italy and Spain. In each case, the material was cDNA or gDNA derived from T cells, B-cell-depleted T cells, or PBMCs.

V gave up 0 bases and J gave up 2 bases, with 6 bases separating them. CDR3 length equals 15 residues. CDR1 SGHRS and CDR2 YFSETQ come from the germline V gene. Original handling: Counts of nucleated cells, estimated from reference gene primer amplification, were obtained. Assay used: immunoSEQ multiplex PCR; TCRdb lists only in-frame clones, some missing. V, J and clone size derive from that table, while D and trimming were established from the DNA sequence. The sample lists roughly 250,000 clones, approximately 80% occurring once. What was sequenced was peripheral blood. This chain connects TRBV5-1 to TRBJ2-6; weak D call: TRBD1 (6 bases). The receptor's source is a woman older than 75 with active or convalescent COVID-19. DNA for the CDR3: TGCGCCAGCAGCTTGGCAGGGGCTGGGGCCAACGTCCTGACTTTC. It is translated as CASSLAGAGANVLTF.